This T cell receptor beta chain was obtained from a study of blood T cell repertoires in COVID-19. The ends lost 3 bases at V and 7 bases at J; junction bases unmatched: 7. CDR1 LNHDA and CDR2 SQIVND come from the germline V gene (reference sequence). The CDR3 loop spans 15 amino acids. TCRdb's copy holds only in-frame clones and misses some; the assay was immunoSEQ multiplex PCR. The sample consists of just under 300,000 clones, around 87% of them appearing once. Sequences were obtained from peripheral blood. V usage is TRBV19 and J usage is TRBJ2-1, with 9 positions matching TRBD2. The TCR comes from a man between 70 and 80 years old with acute or convalescent COVID-19. The CDR3 DNA follows: TGTGCCAGTAGTATGGCGGGAGGGCTTAGGAATGAGCAGTTCTTC. The encoded protein is CASSMAGGLRNEQFF.